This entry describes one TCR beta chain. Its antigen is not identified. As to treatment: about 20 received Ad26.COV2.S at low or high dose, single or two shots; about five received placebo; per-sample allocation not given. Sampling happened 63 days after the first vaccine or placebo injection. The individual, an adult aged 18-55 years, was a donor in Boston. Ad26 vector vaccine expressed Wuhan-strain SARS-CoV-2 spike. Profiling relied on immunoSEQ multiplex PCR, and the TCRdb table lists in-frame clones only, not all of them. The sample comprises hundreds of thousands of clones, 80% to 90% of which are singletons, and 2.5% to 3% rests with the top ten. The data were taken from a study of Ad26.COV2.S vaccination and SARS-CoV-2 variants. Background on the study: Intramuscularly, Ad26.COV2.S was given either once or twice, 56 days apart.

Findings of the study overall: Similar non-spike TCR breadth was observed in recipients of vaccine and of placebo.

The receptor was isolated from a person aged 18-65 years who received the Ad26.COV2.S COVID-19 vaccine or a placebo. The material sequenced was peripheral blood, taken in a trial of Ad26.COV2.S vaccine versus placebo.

The CDR3 spells CASSAPRGADTGELFF. CDR3 DNA sequence: TGTGCCAGCAGCGCTCCGAGGGGCGCGGACACCGGGGAGCTGTTTTTT. The V gene is TRBV9, the J gene TRBJ2-2; perhaps D is TRBD1 or TRBD2 (5 bases each). V dropped 3 bases and J dropped 3 bases, with 15 bases sitting between them. Germline-derived CDR1 and CDR2 are SGDLS and YYNGEE. This CDR3 has 16 amino acids.